This TCR beta chain was identified in a study of cytotoxic CD8 clonotypes in ibrutinib-treated CLL (dated by TCRdb to the early 2020s). For the study in its entirety: The cohort included some 14 treatment-naive and under 13 relapsed/refractory patients; around 18 were IGHV unmutated. On average, each sample yielded roughly 250,000 productive templates and tens of thousands of productive rearrangements. All remission and progressive disease samples were collected while patients were still receiving ibrutinib. Samples at response were collected after a median of roughly twelve months of treatment, with a range of roughly 6 to 40 months. Longitudinal samples were obtainable from about 30% of the roughly 90 participants in the trial. Cryopreserved peripheral blood mononuclear cells were collected at three points: before therapy, at response, and at either sustained remission or disease progression. Responses were partial in roughly 24 patients and complete in 2; after median about 70 months follow-up, about 14 stayed in remission and about twelve progressed. Summary of the overall study and its limitations: Public clonotypes were rare and either contracted or stayed stable during treatment, and the rise in clonality at ibrutinib response reflected the expansion of private clonotypes. Sampling times were not matched between sustained-remission and progressing patients, and lymph node repertoires were not studied. Clonality rose at ibrutinib response, remained stable during sustained remission, and dropped back toward baseline at progression. At baseline, clonality was higher than in age-matched healthy donors and showed a strong correlation with circulating CD8+ T-cell counts.

CDR1 SQVTM and CDR2 ANQGSEA were looked up in the germline V gene. The CDR3, cysteine through phenylalanine, is 11 amino acids long. Left in the record is the CDR3 DNA by itself, 33 bases read in frame from the first base. Cut back by 6 bases and 11 bases, the V and J ends lie 14 bases apart. A MiSeq instrument was used for deep resolution sequencing, which targeted depths ranging from 1 in 1 million up to 1 in 200,000 T cells, with coverage averaging 10x for each clonotype. TCR beta libraries were generated with the immunoSEQ hsTCRB Kit. Per the authors' processing: Data were analyzed with ImmunoSEQ Data Assistant and ImmunoSEQ Analyzer, with V, D and J genes assigned per IMGT definitions. Clonality, which ranges from 0 to 1, was calculated as one minus the normalized Shannon entropy of productive rearrangement frequencies. Only overrepresented clonotypes making up at least 0.05% of the repertoire of each patient were included in the public clonotype analysis. About twelve age-matched healthy donor repertoires from immuneACCESS were used as controls for clonality. This is the immuneACCESS table as TCRdb keeps it, with only in-frame sequences that have V and J called. A part of the clones is gone; compared with another copy, unresolved V genes explain less than half, and the rest is unexplained. The V and J calls and the clone size are those of that table, but D and trimming were determined from the DNA. The table for this sample lists about 130,000 clones; 79% of them were counted only once. The ten largest clones represent 13% of the sample.

A few counts support this clone. Its antigen is currently not known. No quality values exist for individual bases; no much larger clone is one base distant. Reading the label with the study, this specimen's time point is: roughly 12 months on ibrutinib. Approximately 2 micrograms of genomic DNA were extracted from cryopreserved PBMCs for TCR beta library preparation. Longitudinal blood samples from CLL patients on ibrutinib monotherapy underwent high-throughput TCR beta sequencing. Patients were enrolled in a phase 2 open-label single-center ibrutinib monotherapy trial. This specimen was PBMCs, taken after 12 months of ibrutinib treatment. The chain joins TRBV29-1 to TRBJ2-1; a tentative D match to TRBD2 spans 5 bases. This receptor was obtained from a human donor with chronic lymphocytic leukemia. The nucleotides read TGCAGCGTACGGACTGATGTACAGCAGTTCTTC. This sequence encodes CSVRTDVQQFF.